The source of this TCR beta chain is a study of beta chain features in type 1 diabetes. Whole-study context: Healthy donors and patients showed comparable age, gender and cell yields. Summed over all samples, the examined sorted cells came to 95 million to 120 million. Study outcomes and limitations: Whatever favoring of shorter templates PCR might show would apply equally to patients and controls. Patients showed naive, central memory and Treg TCRB repertoires that appeared more similar than those of healthy donors.

A word on this clone: Its matching antigen is unknown.

The CDR3 extends over 14 amino acids. V was clipped by 1 base and J by 1 base, with 7 bases between them. CDR1 is SEHNR, CDR2 FQNEAQ, per germline (reference sequence). Expressed TCRB transcripts were sequenced after all isolated RNA was converted to cDNA. Clones were read by immunoSEQ multiplex PCR, and TCRdb kept only the in-frame ones, dropping some. This table has 150,000 to 200,000 clones, approximately 9.9% appearing once. The chain combines TRBV7-9 with TRBJ1-1; D might be TRBD1 (6 bases). This clonotype was sampled from a woman between 18 and 30 years old in good health. The specimen sequenced was central memory CD4+ T cells from blood. The CDR3 nucleotides are TGTGCCAGCAGCTTAGGGACAGCGAACACTGAAGCTTTCTTT. As protein: CASSLGTANTEAFF.